The clone carrying this T cell receptor beta chain has only one observation. The antigen is undetermined. Looked up from germline, CDR1 is SGHRS and CDR2 is YFSETQ. V lost 0 bases and J lost 8; bases outside the gene matches: 12. The length of the CDR3 is 16 residues. The source of the sample is a study of cytomegalovirus exposure and HLA in healthy donors. Study-wide background: Falling in the Caucasian-associated ancestry cluster were about 83% of approximately 400 genotyped donors. Study-wide results and caveats: Sequencing likely generated an artifact that appeared as a cluster of highly shared sequence variants. Roughly uniform depth of sequencing across donors was assumed in presence/absence analyses.

Among the donors, all were healthy bone marrow donors. The PCR used 60 Vbeta and 13 Jbeta primers. Sequencing used immunoSEQ multiplex PCR; TCRdb keeps in-frame clones, though not all of them. Of 100,000 to 150,000 clones listed, 75% to 80% are singletons. The source is a woman aged 35 to 49 in good health and CMV-seronegative. What was sequenced was PBMCs. The chain uses TRBV5-1 and TRBJ1-2; 8 bases are a match to TRBD1. The CDR3 nucleotides are TGCGCCAGCAGCTTGGACCCACCGCAGGGGGCGGACGGCTACACCTTC. As protein: CASSLDPPQGADGYTF.